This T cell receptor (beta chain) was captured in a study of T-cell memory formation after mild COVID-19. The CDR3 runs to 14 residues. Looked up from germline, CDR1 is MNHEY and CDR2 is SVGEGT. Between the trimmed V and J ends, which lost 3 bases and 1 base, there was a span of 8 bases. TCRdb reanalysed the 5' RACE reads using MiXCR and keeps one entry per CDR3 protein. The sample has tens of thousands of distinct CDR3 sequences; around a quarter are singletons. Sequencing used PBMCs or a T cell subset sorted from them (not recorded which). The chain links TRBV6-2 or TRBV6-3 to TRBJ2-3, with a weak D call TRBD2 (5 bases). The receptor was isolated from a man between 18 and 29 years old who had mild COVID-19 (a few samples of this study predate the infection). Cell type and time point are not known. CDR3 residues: CASSYIGGTDTQYF. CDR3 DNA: TGTGCCAGCAGTTATATCGGGGGCACAGATACGCAGTATTTT.